The 4 T cell receptor beta chains below come from one sample, sequenced in a study of blood T cell repertoires in COVID-19. The table came from immunoSEQ multiplex PCR; TCRdb's copy has only in-frame clones and leaves some out. Of about 100,000 clones listed, 82% are singletons. Sequenced material: peripheral blood. The receptor source for this set is a man aged 55 to 70 with acute or convalescent COVID-19.

The V and J genes are TRBV4-1 and TRBJ2-1; weak D call: TRBD2 (5 bases). This CDR3 is 14 amino acids long. Germline CDR1 and CDR2: MGHRA and YSYEKL. Trimming pared 4 bases from V and 6 bases from J, leaving 13 bases between. CDR3 nucleotides: TGCGCCAGCAGCCGAAGGGAGAGTCGCAATGAGCAGTTCTTC. Amino acid sequence: CASSRRESRNEQFF.

The chain joins TRBV27 to TRBJ2-2, with TRBD2 identical over 10 bases. This CDR3 contains 15 residues. Germline loops: CDR1 MNHEY, CDR2 SMNVEV (reference sequence). Trimming cost V 6 bases and J 4 bases; bases outside gene matches: 5. The CDR3 DNA reads as TGTGCCAGCAGCCAGCGGGGGGGCACCACCGGGGAGCTGTTTTTT. Its protein is CASSQRGGTTGELFF.

V and J are TRBV10-3 and TRBJ1-6; no firm D call. This CDR3 contains 13 residues. The germline CDR1 and CDR2 sequences are ENHRY and SYGVKD. The germline V and J ends were trimmed by 3 bases and 7 bases, with 7 bases remaining between them. CDR3 sequence: CAISDLQNSPLHF. The CDR3 nucleotides are TGTGCCATCAGTGACTTACAGAATTCACCCCTCCACTTT.

V and J are TRBV19 and TRBJ2-7; tentative D call: TRBD2 (7 bases). CDR3 length: 14 amino acids. V dropped 2 bases and J dropped 6 bases, with 14 bases sitting between them. Germline values: CDR1 LNHDA, CDR2 SQIVND (reference sequence). This chain's CDR3 is CASSISRGAGEQYF. In nucleotides, the CDR3 is TGTGCCAGTAGTATAAGCCGGGGGGCGGGCGAGCAGTACTTC. Based on the CDR3 plus reference TRBV19 and TRBJ2-7, the full variable domain is DGGITQSPKYLFRKEGQNVTLSCEQNLNHDAMYWYRQDPGQGLRLIYYSQIVNDFQKGDIAEGYSVSREKKESFPLTVTSAQKNPTAFYLCASSISRGAGEQYFGPGTRLTVT.